This T cell receptor (beta chain) was found in a study of blood T cell repertoires in COVID-19. Original methodology: Counts of nucleated cells, estimated from reference gene primer amplification, were obtained. TCRdb's table, derived via immunoSEQ multiplex PCR, lists solely in-frame clones and lacks some. D and trimming come from the DNA, and the V and J calls and clone size come from that table. The sample consists of some 340,000 clones, 85% of them appearing once. The CDR3 contains 15 residues. With 6 bases removed from V and 7 bases from J, the gap between germline ends came to 22 bases. The germline V gene has CDR1 MNHEY and CDR2 SVGAGI.

The sample consisted of peripheral blood. This sequence joins TRBV6-5 and TRBJ2-7, with D tentatively TRBD2 (5 bases). The TCR originated in a woman aged 18-29 years with acute or convalescent COVID-19. CDR3 region: CASRPEGTSRKEQYF. The CDR3 nucleotides read TGTGCCAGCAGGCCAGAGGGTACTAGTCGCAAGGAGCAGTACTTC.